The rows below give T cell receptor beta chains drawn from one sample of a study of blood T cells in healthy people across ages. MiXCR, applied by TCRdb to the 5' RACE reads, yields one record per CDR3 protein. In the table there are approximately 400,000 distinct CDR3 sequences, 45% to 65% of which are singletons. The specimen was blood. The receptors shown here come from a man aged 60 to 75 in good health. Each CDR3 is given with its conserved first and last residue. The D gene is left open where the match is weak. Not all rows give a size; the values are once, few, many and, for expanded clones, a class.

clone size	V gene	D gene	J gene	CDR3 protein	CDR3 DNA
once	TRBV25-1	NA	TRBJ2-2	CASRGQLNTGELFF	TGTGCCAGCAGAGGGCAGCTAAACACCGGGGAGCTGTTTTTT
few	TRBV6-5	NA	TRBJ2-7	CASSYTGSEVGEQYF	TGTGCCAGCAGTTACACCGGCTCCGAGGTCGGCGAGCAGTACTTC
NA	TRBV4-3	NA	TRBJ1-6	CASSQDAGMGSPLHF	TGCGCCAGCAGCCAAGATGCGGGTATGGGATCACCCCTCCACTTT
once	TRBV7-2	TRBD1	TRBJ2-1	CASSPKTGETQFF	TGTGCCAGCAGCCCCAAGACAGGGGAGACCCAGTTCTTC
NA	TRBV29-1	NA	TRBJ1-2	CSVRVNYGYTF	TGCAGCGTCAGGGTTAACTATGGCTACACCTTC
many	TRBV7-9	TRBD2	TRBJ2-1	CASSSRRLAGGKNEQFF	TGTGCCAGCAGCTCACGAAGACTAGCGGGAGGGAAGAATGAGCAGTTCTTC
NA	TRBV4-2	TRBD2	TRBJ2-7	CASSQDEGGLAGGGSYEQYF	TGTGCCAGCAGCCAAGATGAGGGGGGGCTAGCGGGAGGGGGGTCCTACGAGCAGTACTTC
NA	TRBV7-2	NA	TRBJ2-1	CASSLTFVGTYNEQFF	TGTGCCAGCAGCCTCACCTTCGTAGGGACCTACAATGAGCAGTTCTTC
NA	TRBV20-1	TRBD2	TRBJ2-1	CSVSTSGGGSNEQFF	TGCAGTGTTTCTACTAGCGGGGGGGGTAGTAATGAGCAGTTCTTC
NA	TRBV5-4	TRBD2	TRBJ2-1	CASSFSGSAYNEQFF	TGTGCCAGCAGCTTTAGCGGGAGCGCCTACAATGAGCAGTTCTTC
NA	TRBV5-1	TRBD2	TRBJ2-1	CASSLREGIGEQFF	TGCGCCAGCAGCTTAAGGGAGGGGATCGGTGAGCAGTTCTTC
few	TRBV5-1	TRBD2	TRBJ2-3	CASSRTSGYTDTQYF	TGCGCCAGCAGCCGGACTAGCGGCTACACAGATACGCAGTATTTT
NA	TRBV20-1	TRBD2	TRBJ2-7	CSARRSSGTSYEQYF	TGCAGTGCTAGGAGATCTAGCGGCACTTCCTACGAGCAGTACTTC
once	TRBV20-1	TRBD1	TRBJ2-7	CSASMGQSGYEQYF	TGCAGTGCTAGCATGGGACAGTCGGGCTACGAGCAGTACTTC
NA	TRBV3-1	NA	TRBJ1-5	CAGSLGHYSNQPQHF	TGTGCCGGCAGCCTGGGACACTATAGCAATCAGCCCCAGCATTTT
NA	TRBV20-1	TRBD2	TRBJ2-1	CSAAFQTSGLSYDEQFF	TGCAGTGCTGCCTTCCAGACTAGCGGGTTATCCTACGATGAGCAGTTCTTC
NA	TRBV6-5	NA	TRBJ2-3	CASSYSRDLDSNTQYF	TGTGCCAGCAGTTACTCGAGGGACCTCGATTCGAATACGCAGTATTTT
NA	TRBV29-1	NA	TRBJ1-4	CSVEDRGHSGEKLFF	TGCAGCGTTGAAGATCGAGGCCATTCGGGTGAAAAACTGTTTTTT
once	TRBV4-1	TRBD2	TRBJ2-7	CASSQVMVLAYYEQYF	TGCGCCAGCAGCCAAGTAATGGTACTAGCGTATTACGAGCAGTACTTC
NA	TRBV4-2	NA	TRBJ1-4	CASSQEGPGNEKLFF	TGTGCCAGCAGCCAAGAGGGACCGGGAAATGAAAAACTGTTTTTT
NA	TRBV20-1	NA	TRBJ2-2	CSAHPGSNPGELFF	TGCAGTGCCCATCCGGGGTCCAACCCCGGGGAGCTGTTTTTT
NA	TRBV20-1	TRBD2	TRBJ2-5	CEVVERGRKETQYF	TGCGAAGTGGTCGAGCGGGGGAGGAAGGAGACCCAGTACTTC
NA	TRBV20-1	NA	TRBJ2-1	CSASPGIEQFF	TGCAGTGCTAGCCCCGGGATTGAGCAGTTCTTC
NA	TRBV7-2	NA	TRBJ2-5	CACSRNQIQETQYF	TGTGCCTGCAGCCGCAACCAGATCCAAGAGACCCAGTACTTC